The T cell receptor beta chain described here comes from a study of T cell responses to AZD1222 COVID-19 vaccine. Trimming took 1 base from V and 6 from J, leaving 6 bases between them. The CDR3 is made up of 12 amino acids. The germline CDR1 and CDR2 sequences are LGHDT and YNNKEL (reference sequence). Measured with immunoSEQ multiplex PCR; TCRdb has only the in-frame clones, and not every one. The sample carries about 160,000 clones, around 94% recorded once. The TCR comes from an adult who received the AZD1222 COVID-19 vaccine. The input for sequencing was peripheral blood, taken 28 days after the second AZD1222 dose. This chain links TRBV3-1 (or the pseudogene TRBV3-2) with TRBJ1-2; no reliable D call. CDR3 DNA: TGTGCCAGCAGCCAAGGGCAGAATGGCTACACCTTC. It translates to CASSQGQNGYTF.